Below are 22 T cell receptor beta chains sequenced from a single sample in a study of Graves' ophthalmopathy and Graves' hyperthyroidism. Researchers took RNA transcripts and amplified TCR beta CDR3 regions from them. The first-round RT-PCR employed HTBI primers together with the Qiagen OneStep RT-PCR kit. A multiplex PCR was then performed as the second round. TCRdb reanalysed the multiplex PCR reads using MiXCR and keeps one entry per CDR3 protein. The sample records 300,000 or so distinct CDR3 sequences, 15% to 20% being singletons. Sequenced input: peripheral blood. The receptors here all came from an adult man with Graves' ophthalmopathy.

This clonotype was found many times. The chain joins TRBV12-3 or TRBV12-4 to TRBJ2-5; D perhaps matches TRBD1 (5 bases). This CDR3 has 13 amino acids. Trimming cost V 6 bases and J 7 bases, with 15 bases left between them. The CDR3 protein is CASSPPGSRTQYF. Here the CDR3 DNA reads TGTGCCAGCAGCCCACCAGGGTCCAGGACCCAGTACTTC.

This clonotype was seen repeatedly, ten times or more. This chain uses TRBV7-6 with TRBJ2-2; D gene uncertain. The CDR3 has 14 amino acids. Trimming took off 5 bases at V and 6 bases at J, with 13 bases between the two ends. Germline values: CDR1 SGHVS, CDR2 FNYEAQ. In DNA, the CDR3 is TGTGCCAGCAGCGCTAACCCCGAGGCCGGGGAGCTGTTTTTT. This encodes CASSANPEAGELFF.

This clonotype was recorded at least ten times. This chain connects TRBV6-6 to TRBJ2-5, with D possibly called TRBD1 or TRBD2 (5 bases each). The CDR3 consists of 15 residues. Germline V gene sequence: CDR1 MNHNY, CDR2 SVGAGI (reference sequence). Trimming cost V 0 bases and J 5 bases, with 13 bases left between them. CDR3 nucleotides: TGTGCCAGCAGTTACTCTCCAGGGACGGTCGAGACCCAGTACTTC. This gives the protein CASSYSPGTVETQYF.

This clonotype appeared many times. The DNA of the CDR3 is TGTGCCAGCAGCCGACAGGGTGGCGAGCAGTACTTC. Residues: CASSRQGGEQYF. The chain links TRBV6-2 or TRBV6-3 to TRBJ2-7; 7 bases are shared with TRBD1. Trimming removed 6 bases from V and 6 bases from J; junction bases left unmatched: 5. Germline-derived CDR1 and CDR2 are MNHEY and SVGEGT. This CDR3 region has 12 residues.

This clonotype was seen many times. V usage is TRBV10-3 and J usage is TRBJ2-6, with 8 nucleotides matching TRBD1. J lost 2 bases, V lost 10 bases, and 13 bases had no gene match. Germline V gene data show CDR1 as ENHRY and CDR2 as SYGVKD. The CDR3 spans 17 residues. The CDR3 bases are TGTGCCACCCACCCGAACAGGGGGAACACTGGGGCCAACGTCCTGACTTTC. Translation: CATHPNRGNTGANVLTF.

This clonotype occurred many times. The chain is built from TRBV20-1 and TRBJ2-5, with D perhaps TRBD2 (7 bases). CDR1 is DFQATT, CDR2 SNEGSKA, per germline (reference sequence). This CDR3 spans 14 amino acids. V was clipped by 7 bases and J by 4 bases, with 19 bases between them. CDR3 region: CSVSVRGGSETQYF. For the CDR3, the DNA is TGCAGTGTCTCGGTGAGGGGGGGATCAGAGACCCAGTACTTC.

This clonotype was observed at least ten times. The V gene is TRBV6-2 or TRBV6-3, the J gene TRBJ2-7, with D hard to call. The V and J ends lost 6 bases and 4 bases respectively, with 10 bases between them. Germline V gene data show CDR1 as MNHEY and CDR2 as SVGEGT. The CDR3 spans 12 residues. The DNA for the CDR3 is TGTGCCAGCAGCTACCAAAGTTACGAGCAGTACTTC. It codes for CASSYQSYEQYF.

This clonotype was seen at least ten times. The chain recombines TRBV9 with TRBJ2-5, with 11 bases identical to TRBD2. There are 16 residues in the CDR3. With V trimmed by 0 bases and J by 0 bases, 1 base remained unmatched. Looked up from germline, CDR1 is SGDLS and CDR2 is YYNGEE. In DNA, the CDR3 is TGTGCCAGCAGCGTAGGACTAGCGGGGTACCAAGAGACCCAGTACTTC. Translated: CASSVGLAGYQETQYF. The full variable domain, with the rest looked up from reference TRBV9 and TRBJ2-5, is DSGVTQTPKHLITATGQRVTLRCSPRSGDLSVYWYQQSLDQGLQFLIQYYNGEERAKGNILERFSAQQFPDLHSELNLSSLELGDSALYFCASSVGLAGYQETQYFGPGTRLLVL.

In its sample, this clonotype was seen many times. The rearrangement links TRBV6-2 or TRBV6-3 to TRBJ2-2; TRBD1 aligns across 8 bases. J was trimmed by 0 bases and V by 6 bases; bases with no gene match: 6. CDR1 MNHEY and CDR2 SVGEGT come from the germline V gene. The CDR3 extends over 16 amino acids. CDR3 nucleotide sequence: TGTGCCAGCAGGGGACAGGTTATATCGAACACCGGGGAGCTGTTTTTT. It specifies CASRGQVISNTGELFF.

This clonotype was detected many times. The chain joins TRBV30 to TRBJ2-7; a possible D gene is TRBD1 (6 bases). Germline assignment: CDR1 GTSNPN and CDR2 SVGIG (reference sequence). Trimming took 8 bases from V and 3 from J, leaving 17 bases between them. The CDR3 is 13 amino acids. The DNA for the CDR3 is TGTGCCCAGGGGTGGGGGAAGGACTACGAGCAGTACTTC. This sequence encodes CAQGWGKDYEQYF.

This sequence joins TRBV6-1 and TRBJ2-5; 7 positions match TRBD1. J lost 10 bases, V lost 6 bases, and 14 bases had no gene match. Germline values: CDR1 MNHNS, CDR2 SASEGT. The CDR3 totals 14 residues. The CDR3, as DNA: TGTGCCAGCAGCCCACAGGGGCGAGTCCTGGTCCAGTACTTC. It specifies CASSPQGRVLVQYF.

The rearrangement uses TRBV12-3 or TRBV12-4 and TRBJ1-2; maybe TRBD1 (5 bases). Trimming removed 7 bases at V and 8 bases at J, with 17 bases between. The length of the CDR3 is 13 residues. The CDR3 DNA reads as TGTGCCAGCACTCAAGGGGTACCGCGGGGCTACACCTTC. Its translation: CASTQGVPRGYTF.

This clonotype came up many times. This chain joins TRBV11-2 and TRBJ2-5; 7 bases map to TRBD2. Per germline, CDR1 SGHAT and CDR2 FQNNGV. V was pared by 5 bases and J by 4 bases, with 10 bases of the junction left unmatched. This CDR3 contains 15 residues. In DNA, the CDR3 is TGTGCCAGCAGCACTGGACTAGATCATCGAGAGACCCAGTACTTC. Protein sequence: CASSTGLDHRETQYF. Variable domain in full (rest from reference TRBV11-2 and TRBJ2-5): EAGVAQSPRYKIIEKRQSVAFWCNPISGHATLYWYQQILGQGPKLLIQFQNNGVVDDSQLPKDRFSAERLKGVDSTLKIQPAKLEDSAVYLCASSTGLDHRETQYFGPGTRLLVL.

This clonotype was counted many times. This sequence joins TRBV5-1 and TRBJ1-1, with 9 positions matching TRBD1. Trimming at V came to 8 bases and at J to 8 bases, leaving 16 bases not matched to a gene. The germline V gene has CDR1 SGHRS and CDR2 YFSETQ. CDR3 length: 15 amino acids. Written as DNA, the CDR3 is TGCGCCAGTAAGGGCGGAAACAGGGGGCCATCCGAAGCTTTCTTT. Its protein product is CASKGGNRGPSEAFF.

Many counts were recorded for this clonotype. The chain employs TRBV11-1 and TRBJ2-5; 13 bases are a match to TRBD2. The germline CDR1 and CDR2 sequences are SGHAT and FQDESV (reference sequence). This CDR3 has 17 residues. V gave up 5 bases and J gave up 4 bases; unmatched junction bases: 10. This chain's CDR3 is CASSAPGLAGEGETQYF. DNA of the CDR3: TGTGCCAGCAGCGCCCCCGGACTAGCGGGAGAAGGAGAGACCCAGTACTTC.

This clonotype was counted a few times. V usage is TRBV6-2 or TRBV6-3 and J usage is TRBJ2-3, with TRBD2 matching over 12 bases. Trimming took 0 bases from V and 7 from J; bases not matched to a gene: 11. CDR1 MNHEY and CDR2 SVGEGT come from the germline V gene. The CDR3 runs 18 residues. CDR3 residues: CASSYSRVELAGGNTQYF. The DNA of the CDR3 is TGTGCCAGCAGTTACTCGAGGGTTGAACTAGCGGGAGGAAATACGCAGTATTTT.

This clonotype has a count of ten or more. The chain is built from TRBV7-8 and TRBJ2-2, with 10 bases matching TRBD1. After removal of 0 bases from V and 6 bases from J, the junction contained 4 bases not matched to a gene. CDR1 SGHVS and CDR2 FQNEAQ come from the germline V gene. CDR3 length: 16 residues. The CDR3 sequence is CASSLAPGQGPGELFF. CDR3 bases: TGTGCCAGCAGCTTAGCACCGGGACAGGGGCCCGGGGAGCTGTTTTTT.

The sample holds many counts of this clonotype. The CDR3 DNA sequence: TGTGCCAGCAGCAAACAGGGGGCTTCCTATAATTCACCCCTCCACTTT. Its protein product is CASSKQGASYNSPLHF. This chain uses TRBV13 with TRBJ1-6, with 9 bases that match TRBD1. This CDR3 spans 16 amino acids. Germline lookup yields CDR1 PRHDT and CDR2 FYEKMQ (reference sequence). V was clipped by 5 bases and J by 1 base; unmatched bases: 3.

This clonotype was seen many times. V usage is TRBV2 and J usage is TRBJ1-1; the D gene is possibly TRBD1 (5 bases). CDR1 is SNHLY and CDR2 is FYNNEI in the germline V gene. There are 14 residues in the CDR3. The V and J ends lost 3 bases and 13 bases respectively, with 21 bases between them. The CDR3 protein is CASSERGSRPRGFF. Here the CDR3 DNA reads TGTGCCAGCAGTGAGAGGGGATCCAGACCTCGCGGTTTCTTT.

This clonotype occurred many times. This chain connects TRBV18 to TRBJ1-2; D perhaps matches TRBD1 (5 bases). The V end was cut by 3 bases, the J end by 3 bases, with 14 bases between. CDR1 and CDR2 from the germline V gene are KGHSH and LQKENI. CDR3 length: 15 amino acids. CDR3 sequence: CASSPTVGDDYGYTF. CDR3 DNA: TGTGCCAGCTCACCGACCGTGGGGGATGACTATGGCTACACCTTC.

This clonotype was seen a handful of times. J is TRBJ2-6 and V is TRBV6-2 or TRBV6-3; weak D call: TRBD1 (7 bases). Trimming cost V 6 bases and J 0 bases, with 18 bases left between them. Per germline, CDR1 MNHEY and CDR2 SVGEGT. The length of the CDR3 is 18 residues. The CDR3 sequence: CASRGGAGGNSGANVLTF. For the CDR3, the DNA is TGTGCCAGCAGGGGCGGGGCAGGGGGAAACTCTGGGGCCAACGTCCTGACTTTC.

This chain uses TRBV6-2 or TRBV6-3 with TRBJ1-2, with a possible D match to TRBD1 (5 bases). CDR3 length: 14 amino acids. V was cut by 7 bases and J by 4 bases, with 16 bases left in between. Germline V lookup: CDR1 MNHEY, CDR2 SVGEGT. For the CDR3, the DNA is TGTGCCAGCACCTTCTCAGGGATCGGCTATGGCTACACCTTC. Amino acids: CASTFSGIGYGYTF.